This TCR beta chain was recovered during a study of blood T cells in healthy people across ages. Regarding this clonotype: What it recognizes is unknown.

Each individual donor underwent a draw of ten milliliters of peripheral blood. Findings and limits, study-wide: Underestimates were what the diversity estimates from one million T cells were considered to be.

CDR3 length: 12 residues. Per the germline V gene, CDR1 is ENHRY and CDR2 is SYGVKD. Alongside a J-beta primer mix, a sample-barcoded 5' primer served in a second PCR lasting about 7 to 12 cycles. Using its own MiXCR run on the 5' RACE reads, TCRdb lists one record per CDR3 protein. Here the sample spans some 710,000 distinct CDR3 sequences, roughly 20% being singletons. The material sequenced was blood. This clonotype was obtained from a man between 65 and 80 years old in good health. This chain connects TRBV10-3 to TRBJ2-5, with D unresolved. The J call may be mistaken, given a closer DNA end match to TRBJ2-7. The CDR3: CAVSEYGYEQYV. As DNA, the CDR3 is TGTGCCGTCAGTGAGTACGGCTACGAGCAGTACGTC.